This TCR beta chain is drawn from a study of shared clonotypes between healthy human individuals. General study findings and limits: Shared across a handful of donors were roughly 4.7% of the naive CD4 clonotypes.

This clone was picked up a small number of times. Its specificity is not known. The CDR3 is 14 residues long. Looked up from germline, CDR1 is SEHNR and CDR2 is FQNEAQ (reference sequence). The V gene lost 0 bases and the J gene lost 4 bases, with 9 bases spanning the gap. The method was immunoSEQ multiplex PCR; TCRdb's version includes in-frame clones alone and lacks a portion of them. The sample consists of hundreds of thousands of clones, approximately 79% of them appearing once. The gene calls are TRBV7-9 and TRBJ1-1; the D gene is possibly TRBD1 (5 bases). The source of this sequence is a woman in her thirties in good health. The sample was memory CD4+ T cells sorted from blood. The subset denotes: CD45RA-negative fraction. The chain's CDR3 is CASSLAGESTEAFF. The CDR3 DNA follows: TGTGCCAGCAGCTTAGCAGGGGAGAGCACTGAAGCTTTCTTT.